What follows are 16 T cell receptor beta chains derived from one specimen sequenced in a study of T-cell reconstitution after alpha-beta-depleted transplantation in children. Unique molecular identifiers featured in how the TCRbeta library was prepared. TCRdb itself ran the PCR reads through MiXCR, one entry per CDR3 protein. This sample has fewer than 550,000 distinct CDR3 sequences, with over 9.5% found just once. Sequencing used PBMCs, mostly from graft donor cells, obtained 180 days after TCRalphabeta/CD19-depleted stem cell transplant. The receptors originated from a female patient aged 2 to 10 who had a stem cell transplant for aplastic anemia, so the T cells may come from the graft donor.

Ten or more counts support this clonotype. CDR3 sequence: CASSLAGASSYNEQFF. CDR3 nucleotides: TGTGCCAGCAGCTTAGCGGGGGCCAGCTCCTACAATGAGCAGTTCTTC. This rearrangement joins TRBV6-5 to TRBJ2-1, with TRBD2 matching over 9 bases. The CDR3 has 16 amino acids. The V segment lost 6 bases and the J segment 0 bases; nucleotides outside the gene matches: 6. Germline-derived CDR1 and CDR2 are MNHEY and SVGAGI.

The J gene is TRBJ2-1, the V gene TRBV27; 10 bases align to TRBD2. From germline, CDR1 is MNHEY and CDR2 SMNVEV (reference sequence). V gave up 6 bases and J gave up 8 bases; unmatched junction bases: 7. The CDR3 covers 14 residues. Here the CDR3 DNA reads TGTGCCAGCAGACGTAGCGGGAGGAATCATGAGCAGTTCTTC. Amino acids: CASRRSGRNHEQFF.

This clonotype was counted a few times. The chain is built from TRBV7-9 and TRBJ2-7; D might be TRBD1 (5 bases). V lost 8 bases and J lost 5, with 13 bases in between. Germline CDR1 reads SEHNR; CDR2 reads FQNEAQ (reference sequence). This CDR3 spans 12 amino acids. For the CDR3, the DNA is TGTGCCAGCGCCTTAGGGGTTGACGAGCAGTACTTC. Translating it yields CASALGVDEQYF.

With regard to this clonotype: The junction does not match germline at one end; this may be a read error. The chain joins TRBV5-6 to TRBJ2-2; perhaps D is TRBD1 or TRBD2 (7 bases each). CDR1 and CDR2 (germline): SGHDT, YYEEEE. This CDR3 spans 13 amino acids. The CDR3 loop reads CASTWGGSGGLFF. CDR3 coding DNA: TGTGCCAGCACCTGGGGAGGGTCAGGGGGGCTGTTTTTT.

This clonotype was seen only a few times. The chain links TRBV5-1 to TRBJ2-7, with TRBD1 matching over 9 bases. J gave up 2 bases and V 0 bases, and 12 bases lay outside the gene matches. The CDR3 spans 18 residues. Germline V gene data show CDR1 as SGHRS and CDR2 as YFSETQ. CDR3 amino acids: CASSLVVVRTGDPYEQYF. CDR3 nucleotide sequence: TGCGCCAGCAGCTTGGTGGTGGTGAGGACAGGGGATCCCTACGAGCAGTACTTC.

This clonotype was observed at least ten times. The genes are TRBV6-2 or TRBV6-3 and TRBJ2-2; possibly TRBD2 for D (5 bases). Per germline, CDR1 MNHEY and CDR2 SVGEGT. The ends were cut back, 7 bases at V and 3 bases at J, with 15 bases in the middle. This CDR3 has 15 amino acids. The CDR3 DNA follows: TGTGCCAGCATCGCCGGGGAGACGGACACCGGGGAGCTGTTTTTT. Translated: CASIAGETDTGELFF.

This clonotype was seen only a few times. The chain carries TRBV7-2 and TRBJ2-2; the match to TRBD2 covers 11 bases. CDR3 length: 16 amino acids. With V trimmed by 5 bases and J by 1 base, 3 bases remained unmatched. Germline V gives CDR1 SGHTA, CDR2 FQGNSA. CDR3: CASSDGTSGNTGELFF. Written as DNA, the CDR3 is TGTGCCAGCAGCGATGGGACTAGCGGGAACACCGGGGAGCTGTTTTTT.

In this sample, this clonotype turned up a few times. The rearrangement joins TRBV6-1 to TRBJ2-3; D may be TRBD2 (5 bases). The CDR3 loop spans 13 amino acids. The germline gives CDR1 MNHNS, CDR2 SASEGT. The germline V and J ends were trimmed by 6 bases and 2 bases, with 9 bases remaining between them. CDR3 nucleotides: TGTGCCAGCAGGACTGACTACACAGATACGCAGTATTTT. Encoded protein: CASRTDYTDTQYF.

This clonotype was observed at least ten times. The rearrangement links TRBV29-1 to TRBJ2-7; the match to TRBD2 covers 10 bases. This CDR3 has 12 amino acids. After removal of 7 bases from V and 3 bases from J, the junction contained 3 bases not matched to a gene. Germline assignment: CDR1 SQVTM and CDR2 ANQGSEA. CDR3: CSASGRSYEQYF. In DNA form, the CDR3 reads TGCAGCGCTAGCGGGAGAAGCTACGAGCAGTACTTC.

The sample holds many counts of this clonotype. The chain carries TRBV12-3 or TRBV12-4 and TRBJ2-7; 10 nucleotides align to TRBD1. The length of the CDR3 is 17 residues. Trimming at V came to 4 bases and at J to 0 bases, leaving 9 bases not matched to a gene. The CDR3 loop is CASSSEGGQGTSYEQYF. The CDR3, as DNA: TGTGCCAGCAGTTCCGAGGGGGGACAGGGGACCTCCTACGAGCAGTACTTC.

The sample holds a few counts of this clonotype. This chain uses TRBV7-8 with TRBJ1-5, with D hard to call. The CDR3 contains 13 residues. Trimming stripped 1 base from V and 3 bases from J, with 4 bases between. Per the germline V gene, CDR1 is SGHVS and CDR2 is FQNEAQ. The CDR3 loop reads CASSLELNQPQHF. DNA of the CDR3: TGTGCCAGCAGCTTAGAGCTCAATCAGCCCCAGCATTTT.

V usage is TRBV7-9 and J usage is TRBJ1-1, with D perhaps TRBD1 (5 bases). This CDR3 is 14 amino acids long. Trimming pared 5 bases from V and 1 base from J, leaving 11 bases between. The germline V gene encodes CDR1 SEHNR and CDR2 FQNEAQ (reference sequence). DNA for the CDR3: TGTGCCAGCAGCACGTCAAGGGGGAACACTGAAGCTTTCTTT. Its protein is CASSTSRGNTEAFF.

V gene TRBV28 combines with J gene TRBJ1-1, with 7 bases identical to TRBD1. J lost 4 bases, V lost 7 bases, and 9 bases had no gene match. There are 14 residues in the CDR3. From germline, CDR1 is MDHEN and CDR2 SYDVKM. The CDR3: CASIGTVRSTEAFF. The CDR3 nucleotides are TGTGCCAGCATCGGGACAGTCAGGTCCACTGAAGCTTTCTTT.

This clonotype was recorded many times. The J gene is TRBJ1-3, the V gene TRBV16; D is unclear. This CDR3 has 15 residues. V dropped 3 bases and J dropped 1 base, with 10 bases sitting between them. In germline, CDR1 is KGHSY, CDR2 FQNENV. CDR3 region: CASSQSKTSGNTIYF. The CDR3 DNA reads TGTGCCAGCAGCCAGAGCAAAACTTCTGGAAACACCATATATTTT.

V gene TRBV4-2 combines with J gene TRBJ1-6, with a weak D call TRBD1 (5 bases). Germline values: CDR1 LGHNA, CDR2 YNFKEQ. The CDR3 loop spans 16 amino acids. The V and J ends lost 1 base and 4 bases respectively, with 11 bases between them. CDR3 sequence reads: CASSQVATDYNSPLHF. CDR3 nucleotide sequence: TGTGCCAGCAGCCAAGTTGCGACAGATTATAATTCACCCCTCCACTTT.

The rearrangement joins TRBV28 to TRBJ2-7; 7 bases are shared with TRBD1. With 6 bases clipped from V and 3 bases from J, the junction kept 11 bases outside the gene matches. CDR1 is MDHEN and CDR2 is SYDVKM in the germline V gene. This CDR3 has 15 amino acids. CDR3 sequence: CASRRTRQGLYEQYF. The CDR3 DNA follows: TGTGCCAGCAGACGTACCCGACAGGGCCTCTACGAGCAGTACTTC. The full variable domain, completed using reference TRBV28 and TRBJ2-7, is DVKVTQSSRYLVKRTGEKVFLECVQDMDHENMFWYRQDPGLGLRLIYFSYDVKMKEKGDIPEGYSVSREKKERFSLILESASTNQTSMYLCASRRTRQGLYEQYFGPGTRLTVT.